The 8 T cell receptor beta chains below come from one sample, sequenced in a study of Graves' ophthalmopathy and Graves' hyperthyroidism. Using RNA transcripts, the TCR beta CDR3 regions were amplified. RT-PCR with HTBI primers came first, then second-round multiplex PCR. TCRdb re-derived calls from the multiplex PCR reads in MiXCR, one entry per CDR3 protein. This sample yields over a million distinct CDR3 sequences, of which 35% to 40% are seen a single time; approximately 10% belongs to the top ten. Sample: peripheral blood or thyroid tissue (not recorded which). These receptors all come from an adult man with Graves' hyperthyroidism.

This clonotype was picked up many times. The chain uses TRBV20-1 and TRBJ1-6; D is ambiguous. V shed 3 bases and J shed 0 bases, with 6 bases lying between them. CDR3 length equals 14 residues. Looked up from germline, CDR1 is DFQATT and CDR2 is SNEGSKA (reference sequence). Here the CDR3 DNA reads TGCAGTGCTAGGGAAAACTCCTATAATTCACCCCTCCACTTT. Residues: CSARENSYNSPLHF.

In the case of this clonotype: The junction and the germline gene differ at one end; a read error may be behind it. The V call is TRBV9, the J call TRBJ2-7; 10 nucleotides agree with TRBD2. Germline V gene sequence: CDR1 SGDLS, CDR2 YYNGEE. This CDR3 has 15 residues. CDR3 protein: CASSVDGTSDYEHYF. CDR3 sequence (DNA): TGTGCCAGCAGCGTAGACGGGACTAGCGACTACGAGCATTACTTC.

DNA for the CDR3: TGCAGTGCTAGTGACAGGGGGCCGACTGGGGCCAACGTCCTGACTTTC. Its protein product is CSASDRGPTGANVLTF. The chain combines TRBV20-1 with TRBJ2-6; 10 nucleotides align to TRBD1. CDR1 and CDR2 from the germline V gene are DFQATT and SNEGSKA (reference sequence). This CDR3 region has 16 residues. Germline trimming cut 3 bases from V and 2 bases from J; bases unmatched to any gene: 4.

The sample holds one count of this clonotype. The gene calls are TRBV19 and TRBJ2-2, with D unclear. Germline lookup yields CDR1 LNHDA and CDR2 SQIVND (reference sequence). V lost 3 bases and J 5 bases, leaving 13 bases between the germline ends. There are 15 residues in the CDR3. CDR3 coding DNA: TGTGCCAGTAGTATCTTGGGGATTAGGACCGGGGAGCTGTTTTTT. It encodes CASSILGIRTGELFF.

Only one count was recorded for this clonotype. V and J are TRBV16 and TRBJ1-5; a weak D match, TRBD1 (6 bases). V was clipped by 3 bases and J by 9 bases, with 18 bases between them. CDR3 length: 15 amino acids. Germline CDR1 is KGHSY and CDR2 is FQNENV. CDR3 nucleotide sequence: TGTGCCAGCAGCCAGCTTAGACAGGCCAGCGTGCCCCAGCATTTT. Encoded protein: CASSQLRQASVPQHF. Based on the CDR3 plus reference TRBV16 and TRBJ1-5, the full variable domain is GEEVAQTPKHLVRGEGQKAKLYCAPIKGHSYVFWYQQVLKNEFKFLISFQNENVFDETGMPKERFSAKCLPNSPCSLEIQATKLEDSAVYFCASSQLRQASVPQHFGDGTRLSIL.

The chain combines TRBV2 with TRBJ2-2; D possibly corresponds to TRBD1 (7 bases). V dropped 7 bases and J dropped 6 bases, with 15 bases sitting between them. The CDR3 sequence is 14 residues long. Germline loops: CDR1 SNHLY, CDR2 FYNNEI. This chain's CDR3 is CASKAGRGAGELFF. CDR3 DNA sequence: TGTGCCAGCAAAGCGGGCAGGGGGGCCGGGGAGCTGTTTTTT.

This clonotype appeared a single time. This chain uses TRBV7-2 with TRBJ2-7, with D perhaps TRBD1 (6 bases). The CDR3 totals 12 residues. CDR1 and CDR2 (germline): SGHTA, FQGNSA. V gave up 5 bases and J gave up 7 bases, with 12 bases separating them. The CDR3 DNA follows: TGTGCCAGCAGCCACAGGGAGAATGAGCAGTACTTC. Translating gives CASSHRENEQYF.

The CDR3 spells CASSYSGKVGYEQYF. CDR3 nucleotide sequence: TGTGCCAGCAGTTACTCAGGGAAGGTGGGATACGAGCAGTACTTC. This sequence joins TRBV25-1 and TRBJ2-7, with D possibly being TRBD1 (5 bases). The V end was cut by 5 bases, the J end by 4 bases, with 18 bases between. The V gene's germline CDR1 is MGHDK and CDR2 SYGVNS. CDR3 length equals 15 residues.